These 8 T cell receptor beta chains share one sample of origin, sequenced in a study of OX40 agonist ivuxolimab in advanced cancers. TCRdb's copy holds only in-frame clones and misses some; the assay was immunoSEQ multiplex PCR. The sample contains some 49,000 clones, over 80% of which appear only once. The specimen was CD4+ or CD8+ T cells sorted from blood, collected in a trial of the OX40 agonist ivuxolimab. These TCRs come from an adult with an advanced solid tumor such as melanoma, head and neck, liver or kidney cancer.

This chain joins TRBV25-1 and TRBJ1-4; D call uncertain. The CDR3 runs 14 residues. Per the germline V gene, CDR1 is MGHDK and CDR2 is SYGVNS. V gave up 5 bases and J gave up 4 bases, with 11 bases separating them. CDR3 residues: CASSSFRDNEKLFF. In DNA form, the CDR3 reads TGTGCCAGCAGTTCGTTCAGAGATAATGAAAAACTGTTTTTT.

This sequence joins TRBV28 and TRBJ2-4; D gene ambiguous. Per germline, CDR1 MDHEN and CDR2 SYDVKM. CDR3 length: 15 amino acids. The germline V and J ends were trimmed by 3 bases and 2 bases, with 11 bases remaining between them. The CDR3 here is CASSLVRTSKNIQYF. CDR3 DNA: TGTGCCAGCAGTTTGGTCAGGACCTCCAAAAACATTCAGTACTTC. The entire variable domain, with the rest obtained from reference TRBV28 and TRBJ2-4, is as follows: DVKVTQSSRYLVKRTGEKVFLECVQDMDHENMFWYRQDPGLGLRLIYFSYDVKMKEKGDIPEGYSVSREKKERFSLILESASTNQTSMYLCASSLVRTSKNIQYFGAGTRLSVL.

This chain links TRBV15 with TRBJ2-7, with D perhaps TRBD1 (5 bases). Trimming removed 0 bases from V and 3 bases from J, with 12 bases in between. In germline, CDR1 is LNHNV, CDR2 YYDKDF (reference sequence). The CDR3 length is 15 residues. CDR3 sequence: CATSRDLLDNYEQYF. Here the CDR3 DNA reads TGTGCCACCAGCAGAGATCTACTGGACAACTACGAGCAGTACTTC. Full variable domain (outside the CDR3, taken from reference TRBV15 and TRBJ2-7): DAMVIQNPRYQVTQFGKPVTLSCSQTLNHNVMYWYQQKSSQAPKLLFHYYDKDFNNEADTPDNFQSRRPNTSFCFLDIRSPGLGDTAMYLCATSRDLLDNYEQYFGPGTRLTVT.

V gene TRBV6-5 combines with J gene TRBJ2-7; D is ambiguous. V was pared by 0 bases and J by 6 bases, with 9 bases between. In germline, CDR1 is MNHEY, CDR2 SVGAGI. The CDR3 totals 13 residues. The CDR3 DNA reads TGTGCCAGCAGTTACTCGTCGGTGGGCGAGCAGTACTTC. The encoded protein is CASSYSSVGEQYF.

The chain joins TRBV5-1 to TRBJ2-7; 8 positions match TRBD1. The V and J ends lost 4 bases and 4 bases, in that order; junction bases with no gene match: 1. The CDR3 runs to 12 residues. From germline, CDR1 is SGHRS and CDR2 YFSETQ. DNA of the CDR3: TGCGCCAGCAGCCGGACAGGGTACGAGCAGTACTTC. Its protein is CASSRTGYEQYF.

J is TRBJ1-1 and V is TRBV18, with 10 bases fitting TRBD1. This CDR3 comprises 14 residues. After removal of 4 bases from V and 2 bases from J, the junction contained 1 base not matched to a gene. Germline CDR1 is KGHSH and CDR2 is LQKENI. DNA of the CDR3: TGTGCCAGCTCACAGACAGGGGGCAACACTGAAGCTTTCTTT. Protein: CASSQTGGNTEAFF.

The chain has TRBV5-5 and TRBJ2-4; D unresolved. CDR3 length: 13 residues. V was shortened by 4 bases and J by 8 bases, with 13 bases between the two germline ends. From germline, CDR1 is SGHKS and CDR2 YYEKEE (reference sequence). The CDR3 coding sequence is TGTGCCAGCAGCCCCCGTGCGTGGGACATTCAGTACTTC. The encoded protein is CASSPRAWDIQYF. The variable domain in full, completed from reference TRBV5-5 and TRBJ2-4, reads DAGVTQSPTHLIKTRGQQVTLRCSPISGHKSVSWYQQVLGQGPQFIFQYYEKEERGRGNFPDRFSARQFPNYSSELNVNALLLGDSALYLCASSPRAWDIQYFGAGTRLSVL.

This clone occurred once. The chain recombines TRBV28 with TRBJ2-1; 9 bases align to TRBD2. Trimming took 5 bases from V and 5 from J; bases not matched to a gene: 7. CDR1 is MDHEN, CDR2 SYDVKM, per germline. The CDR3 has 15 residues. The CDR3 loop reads CASSRTSDLHNEQFF. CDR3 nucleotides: TGTGCCAGCAGTAGGACTAGCGACCTACACAATGAGCAGTTCTTC.